A single sample gave rise to the 9 T cell receptor beta chains below, sequenced in a study of T cell responses to AZD1222 COVID-19 vaccine. Some clones are missing from TCRdb's copy, which holds only in-frame ones; the method was immunoSEQ multiplex PCR. Among more than 95,000 clones listed, roughly 91% were seen once. Sequencing was performed on peripheral blood, taken on day 0 of AZD1222 vaccination. These receptors all come from an adult in good health.

J is TRBJ2-2 and V is TRBV7-9; the match to TRBD2 covers 7 bases. The CDR3 is 16 residues long. V trimming: 0 bases; J trimming: 1 base; junction bases outside the gene matches: 2. Germline assignment: CDR1 SEHNR and CDR2 FQNEAQ (reference sequence). The CDR3 here is CASSLAASGNTGELFF. The CDR3 nucleotides read TGTGCCAGCAGCTTAGCGGCTAGCGGGAACACCGGGGAGCTGTTTTTT.

This chain joins TRBV18 and TRBJ2-1; D is ambiguous. The CDR3 is made up of 11 amino acids. Trimming left V 2 bases short and J 8 bases short, with 4 bases between. Germline V gives CDR1 KGHSH, CDR2 LQKENI. In DNA, the CDR3 is TGTGCCAGCTCACCAATGGATGAGCAGTTCTTC. Amino acid sequence: CASSPMDEQFF.

This chain connects TRBV5-1 to TRBJ1-1; D not certain. The V end was cut by 0 bases, the J end by 11 bases, with 8 bases between. CDR1 is SGHRS and CDR2 is YFSETQ in the germline V gene. This CDR3 comprises 11 residues. The CDR3 region is CASSLDGWAFF. In nucleotides, the CDR3 is TGCGCCAGCAGCTTGGACGGGTGGGCTTTCTTT.

The count of this clone is one. This chain links TRBV6-5 with TRBJ1-1; no firm D call. The CDR3 consists of 15 residues. Trimming removed 6 bases from V and 1 base from J, with 15 bases in between. Germline CDR1 is MNHEY and CDR2 is SVGAGI. DNA of the CDR3: TGTGCCAGCAGCTACACTACCACACCGAACACTGAAGCTTTCTTT. It yields the protein CASSYTTTPNTEAFF.

The V and J genes are TRBV13 and TRBJ1-1; perhaps TRBD1 as D (6 bases). The V gene's germline CDR1 is PRHDT and CDR2 FYEKMQ (reference sequence). This CDR3 region has 13 residues. V shed 5 bases and J shed 5 bases, with 12 bases lying between them. The CDR3 is CASSPPQGTEAFF. In nucleotides, the CDR3 is TGTGCCAGCAGCCCACCACAGGGAACTGAAGCTTTCTTT.

This chain uses TRBV6-2 or TRBV6-3 with TRBJ1-2, with D perhaps TRBD1 (6 bases). The CDR3 is 13 residues long. V was trimmed by 3 bases and J by 5 bases, leaving 10 bases between them. Germline assignment: CDR1 MNHEY and CDR2 SVGEGT. Here the CDR3 reads CASSYKGDYGYTF. In nucleotides, the CDR3 is TGTGCCAGCAGTTATAAGGGGGATTATGGCTACACCTTC.

The chain recombines TRBV6-1 with TRBJ2-7, with TRBD2 identical over 9 bases. The CDR3 has 17 residues. Germline loops: CDR1 MNHNS, CDR2 SASEGT. The V and J ends lost 1 base and 3 bases, in that order; junction bases with no gene match: 10. The CDR3 sequence: CASSEGAPGLAYYEQYF. For the CDR3, the DNA is TGTGCCAGCAGTGAAGGGGCCCCCGGACTAGCGTACTACGAGCAGTACTTC.

This rearrangement joins TRBV3-1 (or the pseudogene TRBV3-2) to TRBJ1-4, with D unresolved. Germline lookup yields CDR1 LGHDT and CDR2 YNNKEL (reference sequence). Trimming left V 2 bases short and J 5 bases short, with 9 bases between. The CDR3 length is 14 residues. The CDR3 sequence is CASSQKGQNEKLFF. Written as DNA, the CDR3 is TGTGCCAGCAGCCAAAAAGGGCAGAATGAAAAACTGTTTTTT.

This chain uses TRBV7-3 with TRBJ2-1; tentatively, D is TRBD1 (5 bases). This CDR3 is 16 amino acids long. Per germline, CDR1 SGHTA and CDR2 FQGTGA. V lost 4 bases to trimming and J lost 0 bases, with 13 bases between them. This CDR3 is CASSSRVQGSYNEQFF. The CDR3 DNA reads as TGTGCCAGCAGCTCCAGGGTTCAGGGCTCCTACAATGAGCAGTTCTTC.